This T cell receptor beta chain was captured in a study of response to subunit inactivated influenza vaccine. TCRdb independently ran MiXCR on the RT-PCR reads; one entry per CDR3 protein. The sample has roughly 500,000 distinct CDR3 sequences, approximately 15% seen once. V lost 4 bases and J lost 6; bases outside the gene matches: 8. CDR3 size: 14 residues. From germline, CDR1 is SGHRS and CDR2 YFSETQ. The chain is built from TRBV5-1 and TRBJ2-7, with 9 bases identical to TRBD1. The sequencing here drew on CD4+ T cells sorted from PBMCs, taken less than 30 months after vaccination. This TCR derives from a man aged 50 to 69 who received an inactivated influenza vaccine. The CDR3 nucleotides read TGCGCCAGCAGCCCCCGGGACAGGGTGAGCGAGCAGTACTTC. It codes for CASSPRDRVSEQYF.